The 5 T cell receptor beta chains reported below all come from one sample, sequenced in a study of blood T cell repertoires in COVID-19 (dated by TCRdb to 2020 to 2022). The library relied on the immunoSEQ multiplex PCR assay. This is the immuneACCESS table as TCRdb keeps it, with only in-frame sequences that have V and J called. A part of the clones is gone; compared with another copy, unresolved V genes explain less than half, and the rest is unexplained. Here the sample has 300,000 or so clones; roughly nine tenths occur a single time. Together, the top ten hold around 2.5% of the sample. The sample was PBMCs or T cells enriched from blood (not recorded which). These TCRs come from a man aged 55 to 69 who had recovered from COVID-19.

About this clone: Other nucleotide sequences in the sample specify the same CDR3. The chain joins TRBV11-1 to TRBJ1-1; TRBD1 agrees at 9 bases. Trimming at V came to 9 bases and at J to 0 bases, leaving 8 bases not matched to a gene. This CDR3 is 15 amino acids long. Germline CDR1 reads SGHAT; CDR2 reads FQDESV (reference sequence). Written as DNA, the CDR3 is TGTGCCAGTAGCGCCAGACAGGGGGTGAACACTGAAGCTTTCTTT. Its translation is CASSARQGVNTEAFF.

Here the CDR3 DNA reads TGTGCCAGCGCAATAGGGGTTGAAGCTTTCTTT. Amino acids: CASAIGVEAFF. The rearrangement joins TRBV2 to TRBJ1-1; maybe TRBD1 (5 bases). The V gene's germline CDR1 is SNHLY and CDR2 FYNNEI. Trimming removed 8 bases at V and 7 bases at J, with 11 bases between. This CDR3 region has 11 residues.

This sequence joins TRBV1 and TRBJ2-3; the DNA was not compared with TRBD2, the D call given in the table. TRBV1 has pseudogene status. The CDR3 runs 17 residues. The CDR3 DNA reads TGCACCAGCAGCCAAGTTACTAGCGGGGGGCGCACAGATACGCAGTATTTT. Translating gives CTSSQVTSGGRTDTQYF.

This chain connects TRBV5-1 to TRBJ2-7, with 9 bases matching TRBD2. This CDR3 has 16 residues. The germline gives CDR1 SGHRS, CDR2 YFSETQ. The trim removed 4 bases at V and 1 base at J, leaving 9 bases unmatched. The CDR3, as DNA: TGCGCCAGCAGCGTCTCCAGCGGGGGGTCTTCCTACGAGCAGTACTTC. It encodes CASSVSSGGSSYEQYF.

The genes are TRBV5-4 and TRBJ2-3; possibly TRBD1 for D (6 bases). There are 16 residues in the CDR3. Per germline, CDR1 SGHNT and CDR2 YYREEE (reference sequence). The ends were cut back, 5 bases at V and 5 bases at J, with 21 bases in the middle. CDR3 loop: CASRFVGQGRVDTQYF. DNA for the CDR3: TGTGCCAGCAGGTTCGTTGGGCAGGGGCGAGTAGATACGCAGTATTTT.